The text below deals with one TCR beta chain. Its antigen is still unknown. This CDR3 is missing its conserved last phenylalanine or tryptophan, likely due to a read error. The DNA is left out, because the CDR3 cannot be placed on it with certainty; the CDR3 is given as TCRdb lists it. Patients were aged 18 to 65, had disease duration under 2 months, and had newly diagnosed hyperthyroidism. Patients were excluded because of uncontrolled infection, other autoimmune disease, pregnancy or lactation. The length of the CDR3 is 9 amino acids, counting both ends. Germline values: CDR1 ENHRY, CDR2 SYGVKD. The data are from a study of T cells in Graves' hyperthyroidism and ophthalmopathy. Amplified regions were TCR beta CDR3 sequences from RNA transcripts. When the TCR CDR3 underwent first-round RT-PCR, the HTBI primer set was used. TCRdb fed the multiplex PCR reads into MiXCR, producing one record per CDR3 protein. The profile shows hundreds of thousands of distinct CDR3 sequences, around 46% of them singletons.

The study, taken as a whole, reports: In the blood, most expanded thyroid clonotypes above 0.001 appeared as well. Researchers report that a 13 V-J model separated ophthalmopathy from stable hyperthyroidism.

The receptor was isolated from a woman aged 18-30 years with Graves' hyperthyroidism. The sample comprised peripheral blood or thyroid tissue (not recorded which). This chain connects TRBV10-3 to TRBJ1-4. CDR3: CAISENSGD.